This T cell receptor (beta chain) came from a study of blood T cell repertoires in COVID-19. Whole-study context: Specimens from acute and convalescent COVID-19 originated in the United States, Italy and Spain.

The count of this clone is one. Germline CDR1 SGHRS, CDR2 YFSETQ. The CDR3 is made up of 13 amino acids. The V gene lost 0 bases and the J gene lost 8 bases, with 11 bases spanning the gap. Method: immunoSEQ multiplex PCR; TCRdb's copy keeps in-frame clones and lacks some. The table includes 56,000 or so clones, approximately 83% detected once. This chain connects TRBV5-1 to TRBJ1-2, with D uncertain. The sequence was obtained from a human donor in a cohort sampled during active COVID-19. What was sequenced was peripheral blood. The CDR3 nucleotides read TGCGCCAGCAGCTTGGTACCAGAGGCGGGCTACACCTTC. Amino acid sequence: CASSLVPEAGYTF.